This T cell receptor (beta chain) was observed in a study of Ad26.COV2.S vaccination and SARS-CoV-2 variants. Trimming pared 10 bases from V and 0 bases from J, leaving 7 bases between. CDR1 and CDR2 from the germline V gene are ENHRY and SYGVKD. CDR3 length: 13 amino acids. TCRdb's copy holds only in-frame clones and misses some; the assay was immunoSEQ multiplex PCR. The profile shows some 410,000 clones, approximately 90% of them singletons. The treatment denotes: 15 to 20 received Ad26.COV2.S at low or high dose, single or two shots; 5 received placebo; per-sample allocation not given. Sampling was done on day 63 after the first vaccine or placebo injection. Vaccination used an Ad26 vector expressing Wuhan-strain SARS-CoV-2 spike.

The chain has TRBV10-3 and TRBJ2-6; D uncertain. The receptor was derived from a person aged 18-60 years who received the Ad26.COV2.S COVID-19 vaccine or a placebo. The source was peripheral blood, collected in a trial of Ad26.COV2.S vaccine versus placebo. CDR3 loop: CATGDSGANVLTF. In nucleotides, the CDR3 is TGTGCCACTGGGGACTCTGGGGCCAACGTCCTGACTTTC.